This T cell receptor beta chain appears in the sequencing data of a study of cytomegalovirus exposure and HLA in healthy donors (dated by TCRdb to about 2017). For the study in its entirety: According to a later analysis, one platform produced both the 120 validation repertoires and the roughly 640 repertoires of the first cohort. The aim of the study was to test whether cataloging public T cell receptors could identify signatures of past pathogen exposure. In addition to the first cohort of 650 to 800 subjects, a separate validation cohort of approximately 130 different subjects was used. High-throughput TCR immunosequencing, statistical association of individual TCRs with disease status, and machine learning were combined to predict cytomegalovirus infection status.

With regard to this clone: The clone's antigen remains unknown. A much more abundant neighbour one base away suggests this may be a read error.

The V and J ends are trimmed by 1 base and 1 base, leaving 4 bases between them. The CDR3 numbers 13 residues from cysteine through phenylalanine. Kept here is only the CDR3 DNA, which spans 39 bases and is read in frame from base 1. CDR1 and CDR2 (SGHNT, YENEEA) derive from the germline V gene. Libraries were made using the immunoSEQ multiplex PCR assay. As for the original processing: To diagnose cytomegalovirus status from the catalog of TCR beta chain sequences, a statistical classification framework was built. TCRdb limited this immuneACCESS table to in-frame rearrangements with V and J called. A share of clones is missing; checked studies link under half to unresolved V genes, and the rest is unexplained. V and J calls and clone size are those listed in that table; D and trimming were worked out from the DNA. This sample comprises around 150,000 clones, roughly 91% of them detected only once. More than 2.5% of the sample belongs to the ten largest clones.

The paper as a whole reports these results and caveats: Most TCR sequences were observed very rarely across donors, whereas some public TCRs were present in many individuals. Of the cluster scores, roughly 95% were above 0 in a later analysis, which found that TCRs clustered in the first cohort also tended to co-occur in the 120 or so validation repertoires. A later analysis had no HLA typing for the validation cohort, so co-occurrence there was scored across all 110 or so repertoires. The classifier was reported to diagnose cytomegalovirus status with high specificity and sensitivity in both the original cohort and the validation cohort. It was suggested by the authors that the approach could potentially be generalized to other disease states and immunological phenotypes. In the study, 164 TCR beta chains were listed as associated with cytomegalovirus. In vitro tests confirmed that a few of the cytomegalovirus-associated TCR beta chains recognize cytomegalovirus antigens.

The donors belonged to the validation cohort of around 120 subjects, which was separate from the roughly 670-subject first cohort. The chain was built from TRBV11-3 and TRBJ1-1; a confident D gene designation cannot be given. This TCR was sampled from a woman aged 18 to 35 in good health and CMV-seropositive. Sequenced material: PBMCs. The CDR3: CASSLGRNTEAFF. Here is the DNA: TGTGCCAGCAGCTTAGGGAGGAACACTGAAGCTTTCTTT. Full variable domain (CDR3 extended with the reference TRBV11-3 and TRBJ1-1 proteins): EAGVVQSPRYKIIEKKQPVAFWCNPISGHNTLYWYLQNLGQGPELLIRYENEEAVDDSQLPKDRFSAERLKGVDSTLKIQPAELGDSAVYLCASSLGRNTEAFFGQGTRLTVV.